The next 7 T cell receptor beta chains were all read from a single sample in a study of blood T cell repertoires in COVID-19. Data came from immunoSEQ multiplex PCR; TCRdb stores just in-frame clones and leaves some out. The sample lists more than 130,000 clones, about 88% occurring once. Sequencing input: peripheral blood. Every receptor here comes from a man in his forties or fifties with active or convalescent COVID-19.

The V gene is TRBV6-5, the J gene TRBJ1-2; 7 bases line up with TRBD1. The germline gives CDR1 MNHEY, CDR2 SVGAGI. The CDR3 runs to 13 residues. The ends lost 3 bases at V and 6 bases at J; junction bases unmatched: 4. The CDR3 DNA sequence: TGTGCCAGCAGTTATATTCAGGGGGATGGCTACACCTTC. This sequence encodes CASSYIQGDGYTF.

The rearrangement joins TRBV1 to TRBJ2-3; TRBD2 is taken as the D call from the table, unchecked against the DNA. TRBV1 is classified as a pseudogene. This CDR3 spans 13 amino acids. The CDR3 region is CTSPSGTTDTQYF. The DNA of the CDR3 is TGCACCAGCCCGAGCGGGACCACAGATACGCAGTATTTT.

The genes are TRBV3-1 (or the pseudogene TRBV3-2) and TRBJ1-2; no reliable D call. This CDR3 region has 14 residues. Per germline, CDR1 LGHDT and CDR2 YNNKEL (reference sequence). Deletions cut 1 base from V and 0 bases from J, with 6 bases between. The CDR3 is CASSQAVPNYGYTF. Written as DNA, the CDR3 is TGTGCCAGCAGCCAAGCGGTCCCTAACTATGGCTACACCTTC.

This chain links TRBV6-5 with TRBJ1-1, with 7 bases matching TRBD1. Germline lookup yields CDR1 MNHEY and CDR2 SVGAGI. J lost 9 bases, V lost 6 bases, and 7 bases had no gene match. CDR3 size: 12 residues. This CDR3 is CASSAGTAKAFF. As DNA, the CDR3 is TGTGCCAGCAGCGCCGGGACAGCCAAAGCTTTCTTT.

The gene calls are TRBV24-1 and TRBJ2-2, with D possibly TRBD2 on 5 matching bases. With 7 bases removed from V and 4 bases from J, the gap between germline ends came to 12 bases. The CDR3 loop spans 14 amino acids. Germline CDR1 reads KGHDR; CDR2 reads SFDVKD. Written as DNA, the CDR3 is TGTGCCACCAGAGGGCGGGTATCCACCGGGGAGCTGTTTTTT. This sequence encodes CATRGRVSTGELFF.

This chain links TRBV5-4 with TRBJ2-2, with D perhaps matching TRBD2 (6 bases). Deletions cut 0 bases from V and 4 bases from J, with 10 bases between. CDR1 SGHNT and CDR2 YYREEE come from the germline V gene (reference sequence). This CDR3 is built from 15 residues. CDR3 residues: CASSLDGTGTGELFF. Here the CDR3 DNA reads TGTGCCAGCAGCTTGGACGGGACTGGCACCGGGGAGCTGTTTTTT.

The chain combines TRBV6-4 with TRBJ1-2, with TRBD1 identical over 11 bases. There are 14 residues in the CDR3. V shed 6 bases, J shed 7 bases, and the junction held 7 bases outside the gene matches. CDR1 is MRHNA, CDR2 SNTAGT, per germline. The DNA for the CDR3 is TGTGCCAGCAGGCCGGACAGGGGGCTAGGTGGCTACACCTTC. This translates into CASRPDRGLGGYTF.